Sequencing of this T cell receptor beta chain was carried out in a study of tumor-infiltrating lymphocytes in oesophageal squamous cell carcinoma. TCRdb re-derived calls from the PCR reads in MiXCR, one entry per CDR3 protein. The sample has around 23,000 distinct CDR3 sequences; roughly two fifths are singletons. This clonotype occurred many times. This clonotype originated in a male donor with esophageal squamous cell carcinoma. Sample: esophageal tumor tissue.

CDR3 loop: CASSFRLAGGADTQYF. The CDR3 DNA reads TGTGCCAGCAGCTTTCGACTAGCGGGGGGTGCAGATACGCAGTATTTT. The gene calls are TRBV11-2 and TRBJ2-3, with 13 bases matching TRBD2. The CDR3 totals 16 residues. In germline, CDR1 is SGHAT, CDR2 FQNNGV. V gave up 3 bases and J gave up 4 bases; unmatched junction bases: 4.